Presented here are 8 T cell receptor beta chains from one specimen sequenced in a study of T cell repertoires in cytomegalovirus infection. TCRdb passed the reads through MiXCR, listing each CDR3 protein once. The sample records 750,000 to 950,000 distinct CDR3 sequences, 25% to 35% being singletons. For these TCRs, the target antigens are not known. Sequenced material: cultured CD8+ T cells from PBMCs, taken from culture after CMV antigen stimulation. The receptor source for this set is a human donor in good health (CMV status not recorded). Some clones in this sample may be carry-over from other donors' samples.

This clonotype was seen a few times. V usage is TRBV13 and J usage is TRBJ1-1, with D hard to call. Trimming stripped 5 bases from V and 8 bases from J, with 9 bases between. Germline V gene data show CDR1 as PRHDT and CDR2 as FYEKMQ (reference sequence). The CDR3 is 11 residues long. In DNA form, the CDR3 reads TGTGCCAGCAGCCGAGACCCCGAAGCTTTCTTT. It is translated as CASSRDPEAFF.

V gene TRBV9 combines with J gene TRBJ1-2; tentatively, D is TRBD1 (6 bases). The CDR3 contains 14 residues. V lost 4 bases, J lost 4 bases, and 14 bases lay in between. The germline V gene encodes CDR1 SGDLS and CDR2 YYNGEE. The CDR3 spells CASSLEGVAYGYTF. DNA for the CDR3: TGTGCCAGCAGCCTCGAGGGGGTGGCCTATGGCTACACCTTC.

This clonotype was seen a handful of times. The V gene is TRBV10-2, the J gene TRBJ1-1, with TRBD1 matching 7 bases. Germline CDR1 is WSHSY and CDR2 is SAAADI. This CDR3 is built from 18 residues. V shed 3 bases, J shed 3 bases, and the junction held 16 bases outside the gene matches. CDR3 protein: CASSEMWRGQGGDTEAFF. DNA for the CDR3: TGCGCCAGCAGTGAAATGTGGAGGGGGCAAGGGGGGGACACTGAAGCTTTCTTT.

CDR3 amino acids: CSARDFASESTDTQYF. The CDR3 nucleotides read TGCAGTGCTAGAGACTTCGCTAGCGAGAGCACAGATACGCAGTATTTT. The chain employs TRBV20-1 and TRBJ2-3; TRBD2 is a possible D gene (6 bases). Germline assignment: CDR1 DFQATT and CDR2 SNEGSKA (reference sequence). The CDR3 consists of 16 residues. V lost 0 bases and J 0 bases, leaving 13 bases between the germline ends.

The chain employs TRBV27 and TRBJ2-2; 13 nucleotides agree with TRBD2. From germline, CDR1 is MNHEY and CDR2 SMNVEV (reference sequence). The CDR3 runs 18 residues. V was clipped by 6 bases and J by 6 bases; unmatched bases: 13. CDR3 in amino acids: CASRTAGLAGPRPGELFF. The DNA of the CDR3 is TGTGCCAGCAGAACAGCGGGACTAGCGGGGCCCAGACCCGGGGAGCTGTTTTTT.

This clonotype occurred a few times. This chain connects TRBV10-2 to TRBJ2-1; possible D gene TRBD1, 6 bases. Germline V lookup: CDR1 WSHSY, CDR2 SAAADI. V was shortened by 3 bases and J by 5 bases, with 14 bases between the two germline ends. The CDR3 length is 15 residues. The CDR3 DNA sequence: TGCGCCAGCAGTGATTCGTGGGGGCGAAACAATGAGCAGTTCTTC. As protein: CASSDSWGRNNEQFF.

This clonotype was seen only a few times. V gene TRBV28 combines with J gene TRBJ1-3; D is uncertain. This CDR3 region has 15 residues. CDR1 is MDHEN, CDR2 SYDVKM, per germline. Trimming took off 3 bases at V and 2 bases at J, with 11 bases between the two ends. Here the CDR3 DNA reads TGTGCCAGCAGTTTGTGGGAGGATGCTGGAAACACCATATATTTT. Protein product: CASSLWEDAGNTIYF.

This clonotype has more than one count but fewer than ten. The chain has TRBV28 and TRBJ2-7, with TRBD1 identical over 9 bases. The CDR3 extends over 15 amino acids. Per germline, CDR1 MDHEN and CDR2 SYDVKM. The J segment lost 4 bases and the V segment lost 6 bases, leaving 10 bases of the junction unmatched. CDR3 in DNA: TGTGCCAGCAGCCGCGCCCGGACAGGGGAATACGAGCAGTACGTC. Its protein is CASSRARTGEYEQYV.